This T cell receptor beta chain emerged from a study of T cell clonality in common variable immunodeficiency (dated by TCRdb to between 2014 and 2017). Overall results and qualifications from the work: Correlations between repertoire features and clinical complications were limited by patient heterogeneity within the CVID cohort. Although equal DNA input was used, an average of about 87,000 unique sequences per sample was obtained for controls, compared with roughly 33,000 for CVID samples. Fewer TCRbeta clones were shared among CVID subjects than among healthy controls (p < 0.0001). The authors noted that sequencing repertoires of T cell subpopulations would be needed to clarify what caused the increased clonality in CVID. Fewer deletions and N-nucleotide insertions were reportedly observed in CVID TCRbeta sequences, and highly modified clones with 13 or more V deletions were reportedly absent from CVID TCRbeta sequences. Increased TCRbeta clonality was found in CVID subjects compared with healthy controls (t-test p = 0.018), with the increase being most characteristic of about a third of subjects.

CVID samples and control samples contributed equivalent amounts of genomic DNA as sequencing input. For every sample, a 60 bp segment covering the rearranged TCRbeta CDR3 region was amplified and then sequenced. The immunoSEQ assay, a bias-corrected multiplex PCR combined with high-throughput sequencing, was used for TCRbeta amplification. The authors' pipeline ran thus. Each unique nucleotide sequence was treated as a clone and annotated with V, D and J genes, copy number and frequency. Sequences were labeled productive if in frame, and non-productive if out of frame or containing stop codons. Clonality was calculated from Shannon's entropy as previously described. The predicted amino acid sequences of productive clones were used to derive mean CDR3 Kyte-Doolittle hydropathy. The R hclust function was used to hierarchically cluster scaled V gene usage with Manhattan distance and complete linkage. Clone sharing by CDR3 amino acid sequence was assessed by resampling 12 repertoires per group over 100 rounds. The repertoires were screened for roughly 70 published EBV-specific TCRbeta sequences and some 230 published CMV-specific TCRbeta sequences. Analysis left out a couple of CVID samples that produced under 10,000 sequences, so fewer than 50 CVID repertoires remained. This is the immuneACCESS table as TCRdb keeps it, with only in-frame sequences that have V and J called. A part of the clones is gone; compared with another copy, unresolved V genes explain less than half, and the rest is unexplained. The V and J calls and the clone size are those of that table, but D and trimming were determined from the DNA. Here the sample lists tens of thousands of clones, none seen once only. Of the sample, about 2.2% falls within the top ten clones.

According to the germline V gene (reference sequence), CDR1 reads DFQATT and CDR2 reads SNEGSKA. V is clipped by 5 bases and J by 5 bases, and the sequence between their germline boundaries is 15 bases long. The CDR3 goes from the cysteine to the phenylalanine over 14 residues. Only the CDR3 bases that were read are kept: 33 of them, in frame from base 1. Predominantly Caucasian heritage was noted among both the CVID patients and the healthy controls. Heparinized peripheral whole blood samples of roughly 5 to 8 ml were obtained from each donor. Genomic DNA from adults with common variable immune deficiency (CVID) and from healthy adult controls was the source for sequencing TCRbeta CDR3 repertoires. The control group comprised some 22 healthy adult volunteers, about 12 female and 10 or so male, aged roughly 20 to 75 years with a mean age of around 37. To isolate peripheral blood mononuclear cells, diluted blood was subjected to density centrifugation over Hypaque 1077 or Ficoll-Paque. Genomic DNA was obtained from unsorted mononuclear cells through either Qiagen column purification or a centrifugation-based method.

This clone was seen ten or more times. The antigen this receptor binds is unknown. The read terminates 3 residues before the CDR3 end, so the remaining end is supplied by the germline J gene. The V and J segments used are TRBV20-1 and TRBJ1-4, with a weak D call of TRBD1 (5 bases match). The clonotype was recovered from a person between 18 and 75 years old in good health. Specimen: peripheral blood mononuclear cells. CDR3 region: CSAEAGLPNEKLFF. The sequenced part of the CDR3 DNA is TGCAGTGCTGAGGCGGGGCTTCCCAATGAAAAA.